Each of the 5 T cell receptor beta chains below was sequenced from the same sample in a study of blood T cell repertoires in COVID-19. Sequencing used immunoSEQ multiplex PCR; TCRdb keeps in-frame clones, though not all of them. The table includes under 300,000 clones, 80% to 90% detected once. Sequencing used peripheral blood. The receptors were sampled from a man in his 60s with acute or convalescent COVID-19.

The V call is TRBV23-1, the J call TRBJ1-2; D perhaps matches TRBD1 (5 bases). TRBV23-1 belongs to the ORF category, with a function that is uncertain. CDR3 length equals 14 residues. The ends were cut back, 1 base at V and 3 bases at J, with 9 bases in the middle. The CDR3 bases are TGCGCCAGCAGTCAATTGGGGGGGGACTATGGCTACACCTTC. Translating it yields CASSQLGGDYGYTF.

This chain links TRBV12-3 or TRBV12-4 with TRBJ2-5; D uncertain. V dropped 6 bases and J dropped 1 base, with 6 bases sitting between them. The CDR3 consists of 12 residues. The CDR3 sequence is CASRRGQETQYF. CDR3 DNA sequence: TGTGCCAGCAGGCGAGGCCAAGAGACCCAGTACTTC.

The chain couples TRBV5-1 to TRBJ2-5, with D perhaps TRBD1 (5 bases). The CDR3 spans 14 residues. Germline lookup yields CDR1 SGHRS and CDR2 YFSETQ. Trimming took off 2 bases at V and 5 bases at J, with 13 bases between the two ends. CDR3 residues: CASSFLDGAETQYF. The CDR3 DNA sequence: TGCGCCAGCAGCTTTCTAGATGGGGCCGAGACCCAGTACTTC.

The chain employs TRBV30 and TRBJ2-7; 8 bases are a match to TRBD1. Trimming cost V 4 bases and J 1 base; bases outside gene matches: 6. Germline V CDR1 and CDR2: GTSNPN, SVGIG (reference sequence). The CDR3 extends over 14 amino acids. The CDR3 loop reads CAWIRDRNSYEQYF. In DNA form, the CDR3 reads TGTGCCTGGATCCGGGACAGGAATTCCTACGAGCAGTACTTC.

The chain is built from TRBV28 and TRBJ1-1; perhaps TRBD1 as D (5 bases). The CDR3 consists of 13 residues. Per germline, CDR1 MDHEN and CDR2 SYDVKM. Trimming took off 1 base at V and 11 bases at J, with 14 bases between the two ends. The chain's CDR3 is CASSLYRPGGAFF. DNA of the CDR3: TGTGCCAGCAGTTTATACAGGCCCGGAGGGGCTTTCTTT.